A single sample is the source of the 29 T cell receptor beta chains below, sequenced in a study of metastatic and nonmetastatic thyroid tumors. Prior to thyroid surgery, none of the patients had received any treatment. TCRdb reprocessed the PCR reads via MiXCR. The table has about 38,000 clones, 20% to 30% seen once. Specimen: blood. These receptors came from a female donor with papillary thyroid cancer or a benign thyroid nodule (not recorded which). Some clones in this sample may be carry-over from other donors' samples.

This clone was counted many times. The chain has TRBV3-1 and TRBJ2-5; a possible D gene is TRBD2 (7 bases). V was pared by 1 base and J by 0 bases, with 15 bases between. The CDR3 sequence is 17 residues long. Germline assignment: CDR1 LGHDT and CDR2 YNNKEL (reference sequence). The CDR3 DNA reads TGTGCCAGCAGCCAAGGAGGCGGGGGCCTGTACCAAGAGACCCAGTACTTC. Its translation is CASSQGGGGLYQETQYF.

This clone was recorded many times. The chain employs TRBV4-2 and TRBJ2-7, with D unresolved. The CDR3 sequence is 15 residues long. Germline-derived CDR1 and CDR2 are LGHNA and YNFKEQ. Trimming removed 1 base from V and 1 base from J, with 11 bases in between. The CDR3 protein is CASSQGTRTSYEQYF. CDR3 DNA sequence: TGTGCCAGCAGCCAAGGAACACGTACATCCTACGAGCAGTACTTC.

The genes are TRBV15 and TRBJ2-1, with 11 positions matching TRBD2. This CDR3 region has 16 residues. Germline V gene data show CDR1 as LNHNV and CDR2 as YYDKDF (reference sequence). After removal of 4 bases from V and 10 bases from J, the junction contained 12 bases not matched to a gene. The CDR3 nucleotides read TGTGCCACCAGCATCTCCTGTACTAGCGGGAGAGGCGAGCAGTTCTTC. Protein sequence: CATSISCTSGRGEQFF.

The chain employs TRBV7-2 and TRBJ1-3, with 8 bases lining up with TRBD1. The V gene's germline CDR1 is SGHTA and CDR2 FQGNSA. This CDR3 region has 20 residues. J was trimmed by 0 bases and V by 6 bases; bases with no gene match: 19. The CDR3 here is CASRPITGRGHAGSGNTIYF. The CDR3 coding sequence is TGTGCCAGCAGACCTATCACGGGCAGGGGGCATGCGGGCTCTGGAAACACCATATATTTT.

This sequence joins TRBV7-3 and TRBJ2-7; 13 positions match TRBD2. Germline trimming cut 5 bases from V and 7 bases from J; bases unmatched to any gene: 2. This CDR3 comprises 13 residues. Germline values: CDR1 SGHTA, CDR2 FQGTGA. The CDR3 bases are TGTGCCAGCAGCGAGACTAGCGGGAGGGAGCAGTACTTC. Its protein is CASSETSGREQYF.

This clone appeared many times. An end of the junction differs from the germline gene, which may be a read error. V gene TRBV7-7 combines with J gene TRBJ2-5, with D perhaps TRBD2 (5 bases). The CDR3 loop spans 15 amino acids. Looked up from germline, CDR1 is SSHAT and CDR2 is FNYEAQ (reference sequence). CDR3 nucleotide sequence: TGTGCTAGCAGCTTAGGAAGGGTAGCGAAAGAGACCCAGTACTTC. Translated, it gives CASSLGRVAKETQYF.

The table lists this clone with a few counts. The rearrangement uses TRBV6-2 or TRBV6-3 and TRBJ1-2, with 7 bases matching TRBD1. Germline assignment: CDR1 MNHEY and CDR2 SVGEGT. This CDR3 is 13 amino acids long. With 6 bases clipped from V and 6 bases from J, the junction kept 7 bases outside the gene matches. CDR3 residues: CASSYPRGDGYTF. The CDR3 bases are TGTGCCAGCAGCTACCCCAGGGGGGATGGCTACACCTTC.

This clone was counted ten times or more. This specimen includes other DNA sequences encoding the same CDR3. The chain is built from TRBV20-1 and TRBJ2-3; 10 bases are a match to TRBD2. The germline gives CDR1 DFQATT, CDR2 SNEGSKA (reference sequence). This CDR3 comprises 15 residues. With V trimmed by 0 bases and J by 9 bases, 9 bases remained unmatched. CDR3 DNA: TGCAGTGCTAGAGATGCAGCGGGGGGGCTTAGGACGCAGTATTTT. Encoded protein: CSARDAAGGLRTQYF.

The chain uses TRBV5-1 and TRBJ1-1; D gene unclear. The V end lost 0 bases, the J end lost 2 bases, and 8 bases lay between the germline ends. CDR1 is SGHRS and CDR2 is YFSETQ in the germline V gene. The length of the CDR3 is 14 residues. CDR3 nucleotide sequence: TGCGCCAGCAGCTTGGCGCCAGCCAACACTGAAGCTTTCTTT. This gives the protein CASSLAPANTEAFF.

This clone was observed many times. This chain joins TRBV4-2 and TRBJ2-7, with D unclear. The ends were cut back, 5 bases at V and 0 bases at J, with 8 bases in the middle. There are 13 residues in the CDR3. Germline CDR1 reads LGHNA; CDR2 reads YNFKEQ. CDR3: CASSAANSYEQYF. The CDR3 DNA sequence: TGTGCCAGCAGCGCGGCTAACTCCTACGAGCAGTACTTC.

CDR3: CASSFTGGAPYGYTF. The CDR3 DNA is TGTGCCAGCAGCTTTACAGGGGGCGCTCCCTATGGCTACACCTTC. The chain couples TRBV11-2 to TRBJ1-2; the match to TRBD1 covers 9 bases. This CDR3 is 15 amino acids long. Trimming cost V 3 bases and J 4 bases; bases outside gene matches: 6. Germline-derived CDR1 and CDR2 are SGHAT and FQNNGV.

This clone was seen at least ten times. The rearrangement uses TRBV9 and TRBJ1-1; no firm D call. In germline, CDR1 is SGDLS, CDR2 YYNGEE. V was shortened by 0 bases and J by 1 base, with 4 bases between the two germline ends. There are 13 residues in the CDR3. Here the CDR3 DNA reads TGTGCCAGCAGCGTAGCCGGGAACACTGAAGCTTTCTTT. Its translation is CASSVAGNTEAFF. The full variable domain, its missing parts supplied by reference TRBV9 and TRBJ1-1, is DSGVTQTPKHLITATGQRVTLRCSPRSGDLSVYWYQQSLDQGLQFLIQYYNGEERAKGNILERFSAQQFPDLHSELNLSSLELGDSALYFCASSVAGNTEAFFGQGTRLTVV.

CDR3 sequence reads: CASSSWSATSGASYQETQYF. In nucleotides, the CDR3 is TGTGCCAGCAGTTCCTGGAGTGCGACTAGCGGGGCCTCGTACCAAGAGACCCAGTACTTC. The chain combines TRBV25-1 with TRBJ2-5; 11 nucleotides match TRBD2. The CDR3 runs 20 residues. Germline V gene data show CDR1 as MGHDK and CDR2 as SYGVNS. Trimming at V came to 5 bases and at J to 0 bases, leaving 17 bases not matched to a gene.

Of note for this clone: Mismatch with germline at one junction end may stem from a read error. The gene calls are TRBV5-6 and TRBJ2-5; the D call may be TRBD1 or TRBD2 (5 bases each). From germline, CDR1 is SGHDT and CDR2 YYEEEE. CDR3 length equals 13 residues. The CDR3 is CASSLGDEENQYF. The DNA for the CDR3 is TGTGCCAGCAGCTTGGGGGACGAGGAGAACCAGTACTTC.

This clone turned up a few times. It is likely a read error, because the conserved phenylalanine at the end of the CDR3 is missing. The chain carries TRBV6-1 and TRBJ2-5, with D perhaps matching TRBD1 (6 bases). The CDR3 contains 13 residues. Germline V gene lookup returns CDR1 MNHNS and CDR2 SASEGT. The CDR3: CAGGSGGQETQYL. DNA of the CDR3: TGTGCAGGGGGATCTGGCGGTCAAGAGACCCAGTACTTA.

This clone has a handful of counts. The chain employs TRBV12-3 or TRBV12-4 and TRBJ2-1; D ambiguous. This CDR3 has 14 amino acids. The germline V and J ends were trimmed by 5 bases and 4 bases, with 12 bases remaining between them. The CDR3 sequence: CASSPSGPYNEQFF. CDR3 nucleotides: TGTGCCAGCAGTCCCTCCGGGCCATACAATGAGCAGTTCTTC.

Only one count was recorded for this clone. This CDR3 is CSMIWGRGQGGELFF. CDR3 DNA sequence: TGCAGCATGATATGGGGCAGGGGGCAAGGCGGGGAGCTGTTTTTT. This sequence joins TRBV20-1 and TRBJ2-2, with 8 positions matching TRBD1. This CDR3 is 15 amino acids long. CDR1 and CDR2 from the germline V gene are DFQATT and SNEGSKA (reference sequence).

In its sample, this clone ranks as medium-sized. The chain carries TRBV7-2 and TRBJ2-7; D is undetermined. This CDR3 is 12 amino acids long. Trimming pared 1 base from V and 3 bases from J, leaving 4 bases between. CDR1 and CDR2 from the germline V gene are SGHTA and FQGNSA. Here the CDR3 reads CASSLVGYEQYF. The CDR3 DNA reads TGTGCCAGCAGCTTAGTTGGCTACGAGCAGTACTTC.

The chain couples TRBV12-3 or TRBV12-4 to TRBJ2-7, with D hard to call. V was shortened by 3 bases and J by 6 bases, with 18 bases between the two germline ends. The length of the CDR3 is 15 residues. CDR3 coding DNA: TGTGCCAGCAGTTTTCCTCCGTGTCCTCTAAGCGAGCAGTACTTC. It codes for CASSFPPCPLSEQYF.

The gene calls are TRBV28 and TRBJ1-4, with 8 nucleotides matching TRBD1. The V gene end was trimmed by 8 bases and the J gene end by 0 bases; junction bases not matched to a gene: 5. In germline, CDR1 is MDHEN, CDR2 SYDVKM. The CDR3 sequence is 15 residues long. The CDR3 sequence is CASAKQGATNEKLFF. The CDR3 region has the DNA TGTGCCAGCGCAAAACAGGGGGCAACTAATGAAAAACTGTTTTTT. Looking up the rest from reference TRBV28 and TRBJ1-4 gives the full variable domain: DVKVTQSSRYLVKRTGEKVFLECVQDMDHENMFWYRQDPGLGLRLIYFSYDVKMKEKGDIPEGYSVSREKKERFSLILESASTNQTSMYLCASAKQGATNEKLFFGSGTQLSVL.

In this sample, this clone turned up many times. The chain has TRBV24-1 and TRBJ2-2, with D perhaps matching TRBD2 (7 bases). The germline CDR1 and CDR2 sequences are KGHDR and SFDVKD. The CDR3 loop spans 19 amino acids. V lost 5 bases and J lost 4, with 25 bases in between. The CDR3 bases are TGTGCCACCAGTGTGCACCCCCGGAGGGGGGGGGGCAGCACCGGGGAGCTGTTTTTT. It specifies CATSVHPRRGGGSTGELFF.

This clone was detected many times. The chain recombines TRBV20-1 with TRBJ2-5, with D uncertain. V lost 0 bases to trimming and J lost 5 bases, with 13 bases between them. This CDR3 is 14 amino acids long. Germline-derived CDR1 and CDR2 are DFQATT and SNEGSKA (reference sequence). The CDR3 sequence is CSARDWKVAETQYF. The CDR3 nucleotides are TGCAGTGCTAGAGATTGGAAGGTCGCGGAGACCCAGTACTTC.

This clone turned up a few times. CDR3 in amino acids: CASLKSGKETDTQYF. DNA of the CDR3: TGTGCCAGCCTTAAAAGCGGGAAAGAGACAGATACGCAGTATTTT. This rearrangement joins TRBV27 to TRBJ2-3, with 7 bases aligning to TRBD2. Germline V CDR1 and CDR2: MNHEY, SMNVEV (reference sequence). With V trimmed by 8 bases and J by 3 bases, 11 bases remained unmatched. The CDR3 has 15 residues.

This chain connects TRBV30 to TRBJ2-6, with D unclear. This CDR3 contains 12 residues. V lost 6 bases and J 1 base, leaving 4 bases between the germline ends. Germline values: CDR1 GTSNPN, CDR2 SVGIG (reference sequence). In DNA, the CDR3 is TGTGCCTGTAAGTCTGGGGCCAACGTCCTGACTTTC. Translated, it gives CACKSGANVLTF. Combining the CDR3 with reference TRBV30 and TRBJ2-6 gives the whole variable domain SQTIHQWPATLVQPVGSPLSLECTVEGTSNPNLYWYRQAAGRGLQLLFYSVGIGQISSEVPQNLSASRPQDRQFILSSKKLLLSDSGFYLCACKSGANVLTFGAGSRLTVL.

The J gene is TRBJ2-7, the V gene TRBV20-1; 10 bases match TRBD2. This CDR3 spans 13 amino acids. CDR1 and CDR2 from the germline V gene are DFQATT and SNEGSKA (reference sequence). Germline trimming cut 2 bases from V and 2 bases from J; bases unmatched to any gene: 0. For the CDR3, the DNA is TGCAGTGCTAGACTAGCGGGGGCCTACGAGCAGTACTTC. Residues: CSARLAGAYEQYF.

This clone was observed a few times. In the same sample, other DNA sequences code for this CDR3. V is TRBV6-1 and J is TRBJ2-3; TRBD1 is a possible D gene (6 bases). This CDR3 has 16 amino acids. Germline values: CDR1 MNHNS, CDR2 SASEGT. The V end was cut by 6 bases, the J end by 9 bases, with 25 bases between. The CDR3 loop is CASSSGTPRKSGTQYF. The CDR3 nucleotides read TGTGCCAGCAGCAGTGGGACACCCCGAAAGAGTGGCACGCAGTATTTT.

The chain uses TRBV19 and TRBJ2-1, with D uncertain. Germline CDR1 and CDR2: LNHDA and SQIVND (reference sequence). V lost 1 base to trimming and J lost 4 bases, with 5 bases between them. This CDR3 has 13 residues. CDR3 bases: TGTGCCAGTAGTATAGTGGGATACAATGAGCAGTTCTTC. This sequence encodes CASSIVGYNEQFF.

This clone was counted ten times or more. The chain is built from TRBV7-9 and TRBJ1-5; 7 bases agree with TRBD1. V dropped 4 bases and J dropped 2; count of bases not matched to a gene: 2. The CDR3 runs 14 residues. CDR1 is SEHNR, CDR2 FQNEAQ, per germline (reference sequence). The CDR3 reads CASSSGQGNQPQHF. The CDR3, as DNA: TGTGCCAGCAGCTCCGGACAGGGCAATCAGCCCCAGCATTTT.

Ten or more counts support this clone. The V gene is TRBV7-9, the J gene TRBJ2-1; a weak D match, TRBD2 (6 bases). Germline CDR1 is SEHNR and CDR2 is FQNEAQ (reference sequence). CDR3 size: 12 residues. V lost 7 bases and J lost 3, with 7 bases in between. CDR3 bases: TGTGCCAGCATTAGCGGCTACAATGAGCAGTTCTTC. Protein product: CASISGYNEQFF.